This T cell receptor (beta chain) derives from a study of blood T cell repertoires in COVID-19. Study-wide background: Acute and convalescent COVID-19 specimens originated in the United States, Italy and Spain. The cDNA or gDNA used as material had been derived from T cells, B-cell-depleted T cells, or PBMCs.

CDR1 is SGHRS, CDR2 YFSETQ, per germline. The V gene end was trimmed by 4 bases and the J gene end by 6 bases; junction bases not matched to a gene: 4. This CDR3 is 15 amino acids long. TCRdb's table, derived via immunoSEQ multiplex PCR, lists solely in-frame clones and lacks some. The sample records about 200,000 clones, approximately 82% being singletons. The chain uses TRBV5-1 and TRBJ2-1; 13 nucleotides agree with TRBD2. The source material was peripheral blood. This receptor was taken from a human donor in a cohort sampled during active COVID-19. The CDR3 protein is CASSRGLAGLNEQFF. Written as DNA, the CDR3 is TGCGCCAGCAGCCGGGGACTAGCGGGACTCAATGAGCAGTTCTTC.